These 12 T cell receptor beta chains came from one sample sequenced in a study of OX40 agonist ivuxolimab in advanced cancers. Repertoires were generated with immunoSEQ multiplex PCR, while TCRdb's copy carries only in-frame clones and drops some. This table holds 55,000 to 85,000 clones, roughly 80% found once. The sample was CD4+ or CD8+ T cells sorted from blood, taken in a trial of the OX40 agonist ivuxolimab. All receptors derive from an adult with an advanced solid tumor such as melanoma, head and neck, liver or kidney cancer.

In its sample, this clone was seen a few times. The chain couples TRBV30 to TRBJ1-2; tentatively, D is TRBD1 (6 bases). Germline V gives CDR1 GTSNPN, CDR2 SVGIG (reference sequence). Trimming removed 3 bases at V and 2 bases at J, with 13 bases between. The CDR3 covers 14 residues. The CDR3, as DNA: TGTGCCTGGAGGCTTTCACAGGGCAACTATGGCTACACCTTC. Translated: CAWRLSQGNYGYTF.

The rearrangement joins TRBV5-1 to TRBJ2-7; 12 bases match TRBD1. V lost 0 bases and J lost 2; bases outside the gene matches: 3. The CDR3 totals 16 residues. The germline gives CDR1 SGHRS, CDR2 YFSETQ. This CDR3 is CASSLVGQGAAYEQYF. DNA of the CDR3: TGCGCCAGCAGCTTGGTGGGACAGGGGGCCGCCTACGAGCAGTACTTC.

V is TRBV7-8 and J is TRBJ2-3; 8 positions agree with TRBD1. This CDR3 region has 15 residues. In germline, CDR1 is SGHVS, CDR2 FQNEAQ. The V segment lost 5 bases and the J segment 3 bases; nucleotides outside the gene matches: 7. CDR3 coding DNA: TGTGCCAGCAGCCAATCCAGACAGGGGACAGATACGCAGTATTTT. Protein: CASSQSRQGTDTQYF.

The rearrangement joins TRBV4-2 to TRBJ2-5; 8 nucleotides agree with TRBD2. J lost 2 bases, V lost 1 base, and 9 bases had no gene match. Germline CDR1 LGHNA, CDR2 YNFKEQ. This CDR3 is built from 17 residues. CDR3 sequence: CASSQGLQRGTQETQYF. CDR3 in DNA: TGTGCCAGCAGCCAAGGATTGCAGCGGGGGACACAAGAGACCCAGTACTTC.

The rearrangement joins TRBV5-4 to TRBJ1-1; D remains ambiguous. The CDR3 has 13 amino acids. CDR1 and CDR2 from the germline V gene are SGHNT and YYREEE (reference sequence). The ends were cut back, 0 bases at V and 6 bases at J, with 9 bases in the middle. The CDR3 protein is CASSLARTPEAFF. In DNA form, the CDR3 reads TGTGCCAGCAGCTTGGCTCGGACTCCTGAAGCTTTCTTT.

This rearrangement joins TRBV30 to TRBJ2-7, with TRBD2 matching over 12 bases. The junction had 4 bases not matched to a gene; V was cut back by 3 bases and J by 1 base. CDR1 and CDR2 from the germline V gene are GTSNPN and SVGIG (reference sequence). The CDR3 is 15 residues long. The CDR3 is CAWRDGTSGSYEQYF. For the CDR3, the DNA is TGTGCCTGGAGAGACGGGACTAGCGGGTCCTACGAGCAGTACTTC. The full variable domain, in which reference TRBV30 and TRBJ2-7 provide the parts outside the CDR3, is SQTIHQWPATLVQPVGSPLSLECTVEGTSNPNLYWYRQAAGRGLQLLFYSVGIGQISSEVPQNLSASRPQDRQFILSSKKLLLSDSGFYLCAWRDGTSGSYEQYFGPGTRLTVT.

V and J are TRBV19 and TRBJ1-1, with unresolved D. The V end was cut by 7 bases, the J end by 1 base, with 16 bases between. The germline V gene encodes CDR1 LNHDA and CDR2 SQIVND (reference sequence). The CDR3 contains 15 residues. CDR3 region: CASTSLTRKNTEAFF. CDR3 nucleotide sequence: TGTGCCAGTACTAGCCTTACAAGGAAGAACACTGAAGCTTTCTTT.

The chain joins TRBV7-3 to TRBJ1-1; TRBD1 agrees at 7 bases. The CDR3 loop spans 14 amino acids. Germline V gene lookup returns CDR1 SGHTA and CDR2 FQGTGA. Losses at the gene ends were 5 bases for V and 3 bases for J; bases not matched to a gene: 6. CDR3 amino acids: CASSRQGGDTEAFF. In DNA form, the CDR3 reads TGTGCCAGCAGCCGACAGGGTGGGGACACTGAAGCTTTCTTT.

This clone has a single count. The rearrangement uses TRBV10-3 and TRBJ2-1; 9 bases are shared with TRBD1. This CDR3 contains 14 residues. CDR1 is ENHRY and CDR2 is SYGVKD in the germline V gene. The V gene end was trimmed by 2 bases and the J gene end by 9 bases; junction bases not matched to a gene: 5. The CDR3 DNA is TGTGCCATCAGTGAGGAGGGACAGGGAACTGAGCAGTTCTTC. This codes for CAISEEGQGTEQFF.

The chain couples TRBV6-1 to TRBJ1-5; D might be TRBD1 (5 bases). The germline gives CDR1 MNHNS, CDR2 SASEGT. The CDR3 is made up of 15 amino acids. Trimming cost V 8 bases and J 7 bases, with 21 bases left between them. As DNA, the CDR3 is TGTGCCAGCCAACCGGGACGGGTGGGCGAACAGCCCCAGCATTTT. It yields the protein CASQPGRVGEQPQHF.

The chain couples TRBV29-1 to TRBJ1-1; D is unresolved. The germline CDR1 and CDR2 sequences are SQVTM and ANQGSEA. Trimming stripped 7 bases from V and 2 bases from J, with 11 bases between. This CDR3 comprises 12 residues. The CDR3 spells CSALGINTEAFF. CDR3 in DNA: TGCAGCGCCCTGGGGATCAACACTGAAGCTTTCTTT.

This chain joins TRBV6-6 and TRBJ2-6, with 10 nucleotides matching TRBD1. Losses at the gene ends were 6 bases for V and 0 bases for J; bases not matched to a gene: 2. Germline-derived CDR1 and CDR2 are MNHNY and SVGAGI (reference sequence). The CDR3 sequence is 16 residues long. The CDR3 protein is CASRGQGSSGANVLTF. The CDR3 nucleotides read TGTGCCAGCAGGGGACAGGGGAGCTCTGGGGCCAACGTCCTGACTTTC.